Sequencing of this TCR beta chain was carried out in a study of blood T cell repertoires in COVID-19. Study as a whole: The United States, Italy and Spain provided the acute and convalescent COVID-19 samples. Sources were T cells, B-cell-depleted T cells, or PBMCs; the material itself was cDNA or gDNA.

This clone has more than one count but fewer than ten. Trimming cost V 5 bases and J 3 bases; bases outside gene matches: 6. CDR3 length: 16 residues. The germline CDR1 and CDR2 sequences are SNHLY and FYNNEI. Original data processing: Estimates of nucleated cell counts were drawn from the amplification of reference gene primers. Profiled with immunoSEQ multiplex PCR; TCRdb holds only in-frame clones, not every one. V and J calls plus clone size are reproduced from that table; the DNA served to infer D and trimming. The table records about 83,000 clones, roughly 82% of them present only once. The specimen was peripheral blood. The source is a woman aged 80 or over with active or convalescent COVID-19. V gene TRBV2 combines with J gene TRBJ2-2; 10 positions agree with TRBD2. CDR3 DNA: TGTGCCAGCAGTAAAACTAGCGGGGCTGACACCGGGGAGCTGTTTTTT. Translated, it gives CASSKTSGADTGELFF. Full variable domain (rest looked up from reference TRBV2 and TRBJ2-2): EPEVTQTPSHQVTQMGQEVILRCVPISNHLYFYWYRQILGQKVEFLVSFYNNEISEKSEIFDDQFSVERPDGSNFTLKIRSTKLEDSAMYFCASSKTSGADTGELFFGEGSRLTVL.